These T cell receptor beta chains were read from a single sample in a study of OX40 agonist ivuxolimab in advanced cancers. Profiling relied on immunoSEQ multiplex PCR, and the TCRdb table lists in-frame clones only, not all of them. The sample yields roughly 9,800 clones, over 55% seen once. The starting material was CD4+ or CD8+ T cells sorted from blood, obtained in a trial of the OX40 agonist ivuxolimab. All receptors come from an adult with an advanced solid tumor such as melanoma, head and neck, liver or kidney cancer. Each CDR3 is given with its conserved first and last residue. The D gene is left open where the match is weak. Rows give clone size only sometimes, using once, few, many, or a class for an expanded clone.

v_call	clone_size	d_call	j_call	cdr3_nt	cdr3_aa
TRBV19	.	.	TRBJ2-6	TGTGCCAGTAGTATCGGCTTAAGTGGGGCCAACGTCCTGACTTTC	CASSIGLSGANVLTF
TRBV28	.	.	TRBJ2-7	TGTGCCAGCAGTTTTTTCAGAAACGAGCAGTACTTC	CASSFFRNEQYF
TRBV7-6	.	TRBD2	TRBJ2-7	TGTGCCAGCAGCTTACGGGCTAGCGGATTCTACGAGCAGTACTTC	CASSLRASGFYEQYF
TRBV13	.	.	TRBJ2-7	TGTGCCAGCAGCTTAGGAGGGCAGAACGACGAGCAGTACTTC	CASSLGGQNDEQYF
TRBV27	.	.	TRBJ1-1	TGTGCCAGCAGTTTTATCGGGGTCACTGAAGCTTTCTTT	CASSFIGVTEAFF
TRBV5-1	.	.	TRBJ2-7	TGCGCCAGCAGCTTGACAGGGAGCACCTACGAGCAGTACTTC	CASSLTGSTYEQYF
TRBV6-1	.	TRBD1	TRBJ2-7	TGTGCCAGCAGTGAGGGACAGACGAGCTCCTACGAGCAGTACTTC	CASSEGQTSSYEQYF
TRBV9	many	TRBD2	TRBJ2-7	TGTGCCAGCAGCGTAGCGGGAGGGACCTACGAGCAGTACTTC	CASSVAGGTYEQYF
TRBV7-9	.	.	TRBJ2-2	TGTGCCAGCAGCTCTAGCGCTGGGGAGCTGTTTTTT	CASSSSAGELFF
TRBV10-3	few	.	TRBJ1-5	TGTGCCATCAGTGATACAGGTGATTATCTGAATCAGCCCCAGCATTTT	CAISDTGDYLNQPQHF
TRBV7-9	.	.	TRBJ2-3	TGTGCCAGCAGCCTAAAAAACACAGATACGCAGTATTTT	CASSLKNTDTQYF
TRBV27	.	.	TRBJ1-1	TGTGCCAGCAGTGCCCTTGGACCGAACACTGAAGCTTTCTTT	CASSALGPNTEAFF
TRBV11-2	.	.	TRBJ2-1	TGTGCCAGCAGCTTAGAGAGTGGGGGCGGGAGTATCAAGATCTTC	CASSLESGGGSIKIF
TRBV18	.	.	TRBJ1-2	TGTGCCAGCTCACCCACCGCAAGGATTTGGGACTATGGCTACACCTTC	CASSPTARIWDYGYTF
TRBV10-3	.	TRBD1	TRBJ2-5	TGTGCCATCAGTGCTCCGGGACAGGGAGAGACCCAGTACTTC	CAISAPGQGETQYF
TRBV19	.	.	TRBJ2-7	TGTGCCAGTAGTATAGGGGCGGACGAGCAGTACTTC	CASSIGADEQYF
TRBV29-1	.	TRBD1	TRBJ1-1	TGCAGCGTTGTAGGGGGCAGGGCCACTGAAGCTTTCTTT	CSVVGGRATEAFF
TRBV19	many	.	TRBJ1-1	TGTGCCAGTAGTATAGGTAGACAGATGAACACTGAAGCTTTCTTT	CASSIGRQMNTEAFF
TRBV6-9	.	.	TRBJ2-6	TGTGCCAGCAGAATAGTTAACTCTCGGGCCAACGTCCTGACTTTC	CASRIVNSRANVLTF
TRBV28	few	.	TRBJ1-1	TGTGCCAGCAGTTTGGGGTTCACTGAAGCTTTCTTT	CASSLGFTEAFF
TRBV7-3	.	TRBD2	TRBJ2-1	TGTGCCAGCGGGTCCCTAGCGGCCTCGTACAATGAGCAGTTCTTC	CASGSLAASYNEQFF
TRBV7-9	.	.	TRBJ2-1	TGTGCCAGCAGCTTAGTATCCGGGAGCTATGAGCAGTTCTTC	CASSLVSGSYEQFF
TRBV27	.	TRBD1	TRBJ1-2	TGTGCCAGCAGTTCCGGACAGGACTATGGCTACACCTTC	CASSSGQDYGYTF
TRBV7-9	.	.	TRBJ1-2	TGTGCCAGCAGCCCGTGGGAGGAGACTAACTATGGCTACACCTTC	CASSPWEETNYGYTF
TRBV6-5	.	.	TRBJ2-1	TGTGCCAGCAGTTCACCCCATGAGCAGTTCTTC	CASSSPHEQFF
TRBV7-9	.	.	TRBJ2-7	TGTGCCAGCAGTTCTACCAGGAACGAGCAGTACTTC	CASSSTRNEQYF
TRBV7-3	.	TRBD2	TRBJ2-3	TGTGCCAGCAGCTTGACTAGCGGGAAGGCAGATACGCAGTATTTT	CASSLTSGKADTQYF
TRBV4-1	.	TRBD2	TRBJ2-1	TGCGCCAGCAGCCAGATTAGCGGGGGTGAAATCAATGAGCAGTTCTTC	CASSQISGGEINEQFF
TRBV28	.	TRBD1	TRBJ1-3	TGTGCCAGCAGTTTGGGACAGGGGGGATTTGGAAACACCATATATTTT	CASSLGQGGFGNTIYF
TRBV5-1	.	TRBD1	TRBJ1-1	TGCGCCAGCAGCTGGACAGGGTTGAACACTGAAGCTTTCTTT	CASSWTGLNTEAFF
TRBV5-8	few	.	TRBJ1-4	TGTGCCAGCAGCTTTCAGTCCACAGGGACGGCTGAAAAACTGTTTTTT	CASSFQSTGTAEKLFF
TRBV6-5	.	.	TRBJ2-1	TGTGCCAGCAGTTACTTCAGGGAAGATGAGCAGTTCTTC	CASSYFREDEQFF
TRBV6-6	.	.	TRBJ1-5	TGTGCCAGCAGTTACTATAGCAATCAGCCCCAGCATTTT	CASSYYSNQPQHF
TRBV9	once	TRBD1	TRBJ1-1	TGTGCCAGCAGCGTATACAGGGGTCTGAACACTGAAGCTTTCTTT	CASSVYRGLNTEAFF
TRBV5-6	.	.	TRBJ1-1	TGTGCCAGCAGCTTGCCCACGAACACTGAAGCTTTCTTT	CASSLPTNTEAFF
TRBV29-1	.	TRBD1	TRBJ1-2	TGCAGCGTTGAAGAACCGGGACAGGTTTTCAACTATGGCTACACCTTC	CSVEEPGQVFNYGYTF
TRBV7-9	.	.	TRBJ2-7	TGTGCCAGCAGCTTATTCGGCGCGAGTAGCTCCTACGAGCAGTACTTC	CASSLFGASSSYEQYF
TRBV27	.	TRBD1	TRBJ1-2	TGTGCCAGCAGTGGGACAGGGGCTAACTATGGCTACACCTTC	CASSGTGANYGYTF
TRBV29-1	.	.	TRBJ1-2	TGCAGCGTTGAATGGGACAACTATGGCTACACCTTC	CSVEWDNYGYTF
TRBV4-1	.	TRBD2	TRBJ2-5	TGCGCCAGCAGCCAAGAGCGATCTAGCGGCTGGGGGACCCAGTACTTC	CASSQERSSGWGTQYF
TRBV5-1	.	TRBD1	TRBJ2-7	TGCGCCAGCAGCTTGGAGCGCGTAGACAGGGTCTACGAGCAGTACTTC	CASSLERVDRVYEQYF
TRBV28	.	TRBD1	TRBJ1-1	TGTGCCAACCGACAGGGAACCAACACTGAAGCTTTCTTT	CANRQGTNTEAFF
TRBV4-1	.	.	TRBJ1-2	TGCGCCAGCAGCCAAGATAAGATAGGCGGCTACACCTTC	CASSQDKIGGYTF